This T cell receptor (beta chain) was recorded in a study of T cells in Graves' hyperthyroidism and ophthalmopathy. This clonotype was counted many times. Its antigen is currently unknown. Findings of the study overall: In validation, the model predicted ophthalmopathy. These predictions came a median around 5.9 months before onset.

The study based diagnoses on clinical symptoms, serum thyroxine and TRAb, thyroid ultrasound and orbital computed tomography. Approximately 10 ml of fresh peripheral blood supplied the PBMCs. TCR beta CDR3 regions were amplified from RNA transcripts. Initially, a first-round RT-PCR of the TCR CDR3 employed the HTBI primer set. TCRdb fed the multiplex PCR reads into MiXCR, producing one record per CDR3 protein. This sample has hundreds of thousands of distinct CDR3 sequences, with approximately 14% found just once. Deletions cut 7 bases from V and 4 bases from J, with 22 bases between. CDR3 size: 16 residues. CDR1 is MDHEN and CDR2 is SYDVKM in the germline V gene.

The sample comprised blood. The chain carries TRBV28 and TRBJ1-2, with D unclear. The source is a woman aged 18 to 35 with Graves' hyperthyroidism. CDR3 nucleotides: TGTGCCAGCACAAGTTTATTGGGCACCCTGGGCTATGGCTACACCTTC. Protein sequence: CASTSLLGTLGYGYTF.